One sample yielded the 12 T cell receptor beta chains listed below, sequenced in a study of identical twins. TCRdb analysed the 5' RACE reads with MiXCR anew, one entry per CDR3 protein. The data show 400,000 to 650,000 distinct CDR3 sequences, less than 25% seen once. This sample was also put to use in a study of T cells expressing NK-cell markers.

Sequencing input: CD4+ T cells sorted from blood. Receptor source: a woman aged 18-29 years in good health.

The rearrangement links TRBV5-6 to TRBJ2-3, with TRBD2 identical over 7 bases. This CDR3 spans 15 amino acids. Germline trimming cut 2 bases from V and 1 base from J; bases unmatched to any gene: 4. CDR1 SGHDT and CDR2 YYEEEE come from the germline V gene. The CDR3 bases are TGTGCCAGCAGCTTTTACAGCGGGGGCACAGATACGCAGTATTTT. It is translated as CASSFYSGGTDTQYF.

Many counts were recorded for this clonotype. V usage is TRBV29-1 and J usage is TRBJ2-3; unclear D gene. CDR1 SQVTM and CDR2 ANQGSEA come from the germline V gene. The CDR3 consists of 13 residues. V lost 4 bases, J lost 1 base, and 9 bases lay in between. CDR3 coding DNA: TGCAGCGTTGGTCGTAGGGGCACAGATACGCAGTATTTT. Translated, it gives CSVGRRGTDTQYF.

The CDR3 is CAISKLDREGYTF. The CDR3 DNA follows: TGTGCCATCAGCAAGCTCGACAGGGAGGGCTACACCTTC. This chain links TRBV10-3 with TRBJ1-2, with 7 nucleotides matching TRBD1. Germline V lookup: CDR1 ENHRY, CDR2 SYGVKD. The trim removed 6 bases at V and 8 bases at J, leaving 9 bases unmatched. This CDR3 is 13 amino acids long.

V and J are TRBV29-1 and TRBJ1-1; no reliable D call. The CDR3 is 13 residues long. V lost 6 bases to trimming and J lost 0 bases, with 11 bases between them. CDR1 and CDR2 (germline): SQVTM, ANQGSEA. The CDR3 protein is CSVKASLNTEAFF. The DNA of the CDR3 is TGCAGCGTCAAGGCCAGTCTGAACACTGAAGCTTTCTTT.

A few counts support this clonotype. This rearrangement joins TRBV27 to TRBJ1-5; D is unclear. The CDR3 is made up of 14 amino acids. V was cut by 3 bases and J by 0 bases, with 6 bases left in between. The germline CDR1 and CDR2 sequences are MNHEY and SMNVEV (reference sequence). The CDR3 protein is CASSFRLSNQPQHF. The CDR3 nucleotides are TGTGCCAGCAGTTTTCGACTTAGCAATCAGCCCCAGCATTTT.

A few counts support this clonotype. V gene TRBV20-1 combines with J gene TRBJ2-1; TRBD2 matches at 13 bases. V lost 0 bases, J lost 11 bases, and 7 bases stayed unmatched. The CDR3 is 15 amino acids. The germline CDR1 and CDR2 sequences are DFQATT and SNEGSKA (reference sequence). DNA of the CDR3: TGCAGTGCTAGAGATCGGAGACTAGCGGGAGGCAAGCAGTTCTTC. Translated, it gives CSARDRRLAGGKQFF.

This clonotype was recorded at least ten times. The rearrangement joins TRBV5-1 to TRBJ1-1; 7 bases line up with TRBD1. This CDR3 is built from 15 residues. The trim removed 4 bases at V and 0 bases at J, leaving 6 bases unmatched. Per the germline V gene, CDR1 is SGHRS and CDR2 is YFSETQ. The CDR3 protein is CASSGAGTVNTEAFF. CDR3 bases: TGCGCCAGCAGCGGCGCCGGGACAGTGAACACTGAAGCTTTCTTT.

The V and J genes are TRBV7-9 and TRBJ2-3, with D possibly being TRBD2 (5 bases). Germline loops: CDR1 SEHNR, CDR2 FQNEAQ (reference sequence). Deletions cut 5 bases from V and 0 bases from J, with 12 bases between. There are 15 residues in the CDR3. CDR3 bases: TGTGCCAGCAGCGGACCCCCTAGCAGCACAGATACGCAGTATTTT. This sequence encodes CASSGPPSSTDTQYF.

This clonotype has more than one count but fewer than ten. This rearrangement joins TRBV28 to TRBJ2-5; a possible D gene is TRBD1 (6 bases). The V gene's germline CDR1 is MDHEN and CDR2 SYDVKM. This CDR3 has 15 residues. The germline V and J ends were trimmed by 6 bases and 4 bases, with 18 bases remaining between them. The CDR3 DNA reads TGTGCCAGCAGCGTGGCCCCAGGGGTTGGAGAGACCCAGTACTTC. This translates into CASSVAPGVGETQYF.

The rearrangement uses TRBV11-2 and TRBJ2-5; D is possibly TRBD1 or TRBD2 (6 bases each). This CDR3 is built from 16 residues. V lost 4 bases and J 6 bases, leaving 21 bases between the germline ends. Germline lookup yields CDR1 SGHAT and CDR2 FQNNGV. This CDR3 is CASSSGLSTRGKTQYF. The CDR3 nucleotides are TGTGCCAGCAGCTCCGGTTTATCGACTAGGGGGAAGACCCAGTACTTC.

The table lists this clonotype with a few counts. This chain links TRBV7-9 with TRBJ1-5; weak D call: TRBD1 (6 bases). V dropped 4 bases and J dropped 6 bases, with 16 bases sitting between them. Germline V gives CDR1 SEHNR, CDR2 FQNEAQ (reference sequence). The CDR3 has 15 residues. The chain's CDR3 is CASSSEDSPSQPQHF. Here the CDR3 DNA reads TGTGCCAGCAGCTCAGAGGACAGTCCGAGTCAGCCCCAGCATTTT.

This CDR3 reads CASTTLRQNNEQFF. The CDR3 nucleotides read TGTGCCAGCACGACGCTTCGGCAGAACAATGAGCAGTTCTTC. V and J are TRBV6-1 and TRBJ2-1, with no clear D. The CDR3 has 14 residues. V was cut by 7 bases and J by 5 bases, with 15 bases left in between. CDR1 and CDR2 from the germline V gene are MNHNS and SASEGT.